This TCR beta chain was found in a study of shared clonotypes between healthy human individuals. Clones were read by immunoSEQ multiplex PCR, and TCRdb kept only the in-frame ones, dropping some. Of some 2,100,000 clones listed, more than 90% are singletons. Everyone who donated was a Caucasian adult who lived in Nashville, Tennessee. Naive CD45RA+ and memory CD45RA-negative subsets were split from CD4+ cells. In germline, CDR1 is SGHNT, CDR2 YENEEA. The V gene end was trimmed by 1 base and the J gene end by 1 base; junction bases not matched to a gene: 1. The CDR3 loop spans 16 amino acids. The TCR was taken from a man younger than 35 in good health. The chain carries TRBV11-3 and TRBJ2-5; TRBD2 matches at 12 bases. Specimen: naive CD4+ T cells sorted from blood. The subset denotes: CD45RA+ positively selected. The DNA for the CDR3 is TGTGCCAGCAGCTTAGGGGGACTAGCGGGCCAAGAGACCCAGTACTTC. Protein product: CASSLGGLAGQETQYF.